This T cell receptor beta chain was observed in a study of blood T cell repertoires in COVID-19. Overall study: Some COVID-19 samples were acute and others convalescent; all came from the United States, Italy and Spain. Sources were T cells, B-cell-depleted T cells, or PBMCs; the material itself was cDNA or gDNA.

The CDR3 runs 15 residues. Germline lookup yields CDR1 SNHLY and CDR2 FYNNEI. The ends lost 6 bases at V and 5 bases at J; junction bases unmatched: 10. In the source study's methods: Amplification from reference gene primers served as the basis for estimated nucleated cell counts. The assay was immunoSEQ multiplex PCR, and TCRdb's table has in-frame clones only and misses some. That table is the source of V, J and clone size, and D and trimming were worked out from the DNA. The repertoire holds over 200,000 clones, with 80% to 85% as singletons. The receptor comes from an elderly woman with active or convalescent COVID-19. The V and J genes are TRBV2 and TRBJ2-7; 10 bases align to TRBD1. The sample consisted of peripheral blood. The CDR3 is CASRIRDRGSHEQYF. DNA for the CDR3: TGTGCCAGCAGGATCCGGGACAGGGGTTCTCACGAGCAGTACTTC. Full variable domain (remainder filled in from reference TRBV2 and TRBJ2-7): EPEVTQTPSHQVTQMGQEVILRCVPISNHLYFYWYRQILGQKVEFLVSFYNNEISEKSEIFDDQFSVERPDGSNFTLKIRSTKLEDSAMYFCASRIRDRGSHEQYFGPGTRLTVT.